This TCR beta chain emerged from a study of cytomegalovirus exposure and HLA in healthy donors (dated by TCRdb to the late 2010s). About the investigation overall: An earlier analysis of some 550 of the donors reported approximately 270 Gb of sequence data and 117 million unique TCR beta sequences from about 180 million T cells. An early release that covered roughly 600 HLA-typed donors contained around 330 gigabases of sequencing data and around 80 million unique TCR sequences. Among the approximately 420 genotyped donors, under 90% belonged to the genetic ancestry cluster associated with self-reported Caucasian donors. The study aimed to test whether cataloging public T cell receptors could reveal signatures of past pathogen exposure. The T cell repertoires of 550 to 850 subjects were profiled by immunosequencing and related to cytomegalovirus serostatus. In addition to the first cohort of 650 to 800 subjects, a separate validation cohort of approximately 130 different subjects was used. The study combined high-throughput TCR immunosequencing, statistical association of individual TCRs with disease status, and machine learning to predict cytomegalovirus infection status. A later analysis re-examined previously published TCR beta repertoires from over 500 donors and added high-resolution HLA genotyping to investigate patterns of TCR occurrence. The later analysis used no new phenotypic data to find candidate immune exposures, relying instead on TCR beta sequences and their occurrence across donors. An earlier analysis of some 500 of the donors applied high-throughput TCR beta sequencing to assess whether each TCR beta V gene segment acted as functional or pseudogenic. Donor age, sex, ethnicity and CMV serostatus were compiled alongside the repertoire data. In a later genetic analysis, genome-wide SNP genotypes for about 60% of the 666 donors were used, and that subset was treated as a discovery cohort. Every repertoire in the discovery cohort had been generated on one and the same sequencing platform. Both class I and class II loci were covered by HLA typing, at four-digit resolution. Typing coverage varied by locus: 629-630 donors for A, B, C, DRB1 and DQB1; more than 500 for DQA1; about 590 for DPA1; approximately 450 for DPB1. A few DR-DQ haplotypes were treated as single units for association and clustering because of strong linkage in the cohort. Among several hundred genotyped donors of the cohort, an average of roughly 230,000 unique TCR beta nucleotide sequences was sequenced per donor, of which about 18% were non-productive.

General study outcomes and caveats: Over 15 rarely observed V segments, including chromosome 9 orphons, were excluded from the earlier analysis of 550 to 700 of the donors because counts were too low. The authors suggested that the approach could potentially be generalized to other disease states and immunological phenotypes. According to a later analysis, most CMV-associated TCR beta chains appeared to be HLA-restricted, and the HLA associations seemed to be driven largely by CMV exposure. Several of the top co-occurrence clusters appeared to be linked to parvovirus B19, influenza, CMV and Epstein-Barr virus, according to a later analysis. Across donors, most TCR sequences were observed very rarely, whereas some public TCRs were present in many individuals. A total of 150 or so TCR beta chains were listed by the study as associated with cytomegalovirus. The cohort was sequenced for TCR beta chains only, and without alpha or paired-chain data the features that could be detected were limited. Compared with equally common non-associated chains, HLA-associated TCR beta chains in a later analysis were more clonally expanded and had lower generation probabilities. A few of the identified cytomegalovirus-associated TCR beta chains were confirmed in vitro to be specific for cytomegalovirus antigens. An association between a missense DCLRE1C variant and V-gene and J-gene trimming of TCR beta chains was found in a later genetic analysis and replicated in an independent cohort. A further reported finding was that TCR beta sequences accurately predicted the HLA-A and HLA-B alleles for most subjects in the first cohort. At a false discovery rate of 0.05, a later analysis linked around 15,000 TCR beta sequences to specific HLA alleles. Compared with the roughly 710-donor mean, donors in an Asian-associated ancestry cluster had fewer N-insertions in productive TCRs, according to a later genetic analysis. According to a later analysis, TCR association rates differed among HLA loci, with DRB1 alleles showing the most associated TCRs and HLA-C alleles showing the fewest. Because HLA typing was unavailable for some donors at each locus, only the typed subset was used in association tests. Because the 87-base-pair reads could not distinguish some IMGT-functional V segments, including TRBV6-2 and TRBV6-3, those segments were excluded. Linkage disequilibrium might explain the correlated functional status among segregating V segments, but an unknown experimental factor could not be excluded. Assigning TCR associations to individual alleles was difficult when HLA alleles, especially DR and DQ, strongly co-occurred. Roughly uniform sequencing depth across donors was assumed in presence/absence analyses, although this assumption may not hold. A cluster of highly shared sequence variants was judged likely to be a technical artifact of the sequencing pipeline. Cytomegalovirus status was reported to be diagnosed by the classifier with high specificity and sensitivity in both the original and validation cohorts. Immune exposure information for the cohort was limited to CMV serostatus. In an earlier analysis of around 600 of the donors, most TCR beta V segments were observed in productive rearrangements about 87% or about 30% of the time, broadly matching IMGT annotations.

In total, about 650 healthy bone marrow donors made up the cohort. At the time of sampling, every cohort member was nominally healthy, though immune exposures that went unrecorded were likely present. The donor tested CMV seronegative, placing the donor among the approximately 400 seronegative members of the cohort. A peripheral blood sample was provided by each donor, and peripheral blood mononuclear cells were used for TCR beta sequencing. The Qiagen DNeasy Blood Extraction Kit was used to extract genomic DNA from the blood cell samples. The CDR3 runs 15 residues from the cysteine to the phenylalanine. Of the read, only the CDR3 DNA is kept; its 45 bases are in frame from base 1. The germline V gene gives CDR1 as SGHTA and CDR2 as FQGNSA. V trim: 4 bases; J trim: 1 base; unmatched bases: 5. Library method: the immunoSEQ multiplex PCR assay. The multiplex PCR relied on a mix of 60 forward primers for TCR Vbeta segments and 13 reverse primers for TCR Jbeta segments. The CDR3 region of rearranged TCR beta genes was amplified from genomic DNA by a multiplex PCR assay. Amplified TCR beta libraries were sequenced as 87-base-pair reads on the Illumina HiSeq System. Per the source publication's procedure: A later analysis tallied tens of millions of unique TCR beta chains across the 660 or so repertoires, and some 12 million of those chains were shared by two or more donors. Raw reads were error-corrected and collapsed into unique sequences with a nearest-neighbor algorithm that merged closely related sequences to remove PCR and sequencing errors. CDR3 sequences were aligned to IMGT reference sequences to assign V, D and J gene segments. For a sequence to be retained, a match of at least six nucleotides was required to both a V gene segment and a J gene segment. A rearrangement was called productive if the CDR3 had no stop codons and remained in frame with V and J, and every other rearrangement was called non-productive. Following IMGT convention, CDR3 was defined as the stretch from the second conserved V-encoded cysteine up to the conserved J-encoded phenylalanine. Sequences without an unambiguous match to a single V gene segment were excluded from the earlier analysis of 587 of the donors. An earlier analysis of some 500 of the donors classified V segments as functional when productive rearrangements were above 56.7% and as segregating when the standard deviation between donors was above 5%. A statistical classification framework was built for diagnosing cytomegalovirus status from the catalog of TCR beta chain sequences. A later analysis assigned V and J genes by comparing TCR nucleotide sequences with IMGT/GENE-DB human TR gene sequences. In a later analysis, CDR3 sequences and most-parsimonious VDJ recombination scenarios were assigned using the TCRdist pipeline. A later analysis defined each TCR beta chain by its CDR3 amino acid sequence plus V-gene family, and excluded reads lacking a unique V-gene family. In a later analysis, some 600 highly shared, low-generation-probability nucleotide sequences were removed to address suspected cross-contamination and a sequencing artifact. In a later analysis, a clonal expansion index for each public chain was calculated from normalized within-repertoire ranks of inferred template counts. In a later analysis, generation probabilities were computed with a VDJ recombination model fitted to out-of-frame rearrangements, and the resulting probabilities were checked against IGoR. In a later analysis, hypergeometric tests were used to score TCR-TCR, TCR-HLA and TCR-CMV co-occurrence, with a repertoire-size bias correction applied to TCR pairs. To estimate false discovery rates, a later analysis permuted the HLA or CMV assignments 20 times. In a later analysis, co-occurring TCRs were grouped using DBSCAN, with TCRdist sequence similarity added in when clustering inside HLA-allele-positive subsets. Co-occurrence clustering excluded repertoires with fewer than 30,000 or more than 120,000 public chains, plus five with anomalous nucleotide sharing. Drawn from immuneACCESS, this table holds only the in-frame rearrangements with V and J called that TCRdb kept. Clones are partly lost; checked studies trace under half to an unresolved V gene and leave the rest unexplained. That table supplies the V and J calls and clone size; D and trimming were determined from the DNA. Recorded for this sample are 100,000 or so clones; about 81% of them occurred a single time. In total, the top ten clones hold roughly 1.5% of the sample.

Note on this clone: There is no known antigen for this receptor. Base qualities are not provided; no much larger clone lies one nucleotide away.

This TCR derives from a man aged 40-49 years in good health and CMV-seronegative. The sequencing input was PBMCs. The chain is encoded by TRBV7-2 joined to TRBJ2-7; TRBD1 aligns with 9 central bases. The DNA sequence reads TGTGCCAGCAGCTCAGCCGGGACAGGGTCCTACGAGCAGTACTTC. It is translated as CASSSAGTGSYEQYF. Extended through the reference TRBV7-2 and TRBJ2-7 proteins, this CDR3 yields the full variable domain: GAGVSQSPSNKVTEKGKDVELRCDPISGHTALYWYRQSLGQGLEFLIYFQGNSAPDKSGLPSDRFSAERTGGSVSTLTIQRTQQEDSAVYLCASSSAGTGSYEQYFGPGTRLTVT.